Presented here are 27 T cell receptor beta chains from one specimen sequenced in a study of early T cells in non-severe SARS-CoV-2 infection (dated by TCRdb to 2020 to 2023). The library came from 5' RACE. Reads for this sample came from a NextSeq 500. The public reads were run again by TCRdb, first through fastp at Q25 and then through MiXCR, and only productive beta chains were kept. Rows are unified per CDR3 protein, each entry keeping the most common DNA and genes. The sample records 30,000 to 35,000 distinct CDR3 sequences, 4.5% to 6% of which are singletons. The ten largest account for under 6% of the sample. The sequencing sample was made of whole blood. All receptors derive from an adult who was a healthcare worker with PCR-confirmed SARS-CoV-2 infection or an uninfected control (not recorded which).

This clonotype was seen at least ten times. This rearrangement joins TRBV6-5 to TRBJ2-7; tentatively, D is TRBD2 (6 bases). CDR3 size: 15 residues. The germline V and J ends were trimmed by 3 bases and 0 bases, with 12 bases remaining between them. The V gene's germline CDR1 is MNHEY and CDR2 SVGAGI. The CDR3 nucleotides read TGTGCCAGCAGTTATGGCGGGGCGAGCTCCTACGAGCAGTACGTC. Translating it yields CASSYGGASSYEQYV.

The chain is built from TRBV4-1 and TRBJ2-7; maybe TRBD1 (5 bases). CDR1 and CDR2 (germline): MGHRA, YSYEKL. Trimming left V 3 bases short and J 6 bases short, with 12 bases between. This CDR3 is built from 13 residues. CDR3 sequence reads: CASSQAQGTEQYF. The DNA of the CDR3 is TGCGCCAGCAGCCAGGCCCAGGGAACCGAGCAGTACTTC.

This clonotype was seen at least ten times. The chain combines TRBV20-1 with TRBJ1-4; D unresolved. Trimming took off 2 bases at V and 3 bases at J, with 13 bases between the two ends. Germline V gene lookup returns CDR1 DFQATT and CDR2 SNEGSKA (reference sequence). The CDR3 extends over 15 amino acids. This CDR3 reads CSARPPTSPNEKLFF. CDR3 DNA sequence: TGCAGTGCTAGACCTCCGACAAGTCCTAATGAAAAACTGTTTTTT.

This clonotype has a count of ten or more. The rearrangement links TRBV11-3 to TRBJ2-3; D is uncertain. Trimming removed 0 bases at V and 2 bases at J, with 6 bases between. This CDR3 contains 14 residues. Germline loops: CDR1 SGHNT, CDR2 YENEEA. CDR3 amino acids: CASSLDYFTDTQYF. The CDR3 DNA reads TGTGCCAGCAGCTTAGATTACTTCACAGATACGCAGTATTTT.

A few counts support this clonotype. This chain uses TRBV7-6 with TRBJ1-2; tentative D call: TRBD1 (6 bases). Germline CDR1 reads SGHVS; CDR2 reads FNYEAQ. The CDR3 spans 14 residues. V dropped 1 base and J dropped 8 bases, with 14 bases sitting between them. CDR3 in DNA: TGTGCCAGCAGCTTAGGTGGGGGCGCGGAAGGCTACACCTTC. The encoded protein is CASSLGGGAEGYTF.

This clonotype was seen at least ten times. The chain employs TRBV9 and TRBJ2-1; no clear D gene. The CDR3 extends over 16 amino acids. CDR1 and CDR2 (germline): SGDLS, YYNGEE. Trimming stripped 2 bases from V and 0 bases from J, with 12 bases between. The DNA of the CDR3 is TGTGCCAGCAGCGTCCAGGCGTCGAGCTCCTACAATGAGCAGTTCTTC. This sequence encodes CASSVQASSSYNEQFF.

This clonotype was counted ten times or more. The chain is built from TRBV19 and TRBJ1-2, with D perhaps TRBD1 (5 bases). The CDR3 extends over 13 amino acids. Trimming removed 3 bases from V and 10 bases from J, with 15 bases in between. Looked up from germline, CDR1 is LNHDA and CDR2 is SQIVND (reference sequence). The DNA of the CDR3 is TGTGCCAGTAGTATCCGGGGGACCGTAGACTACACCTTC. Its protein is CASSIRGTVDYTF.

This clonotype was recorded many times. The rearrangement uses TRBV12-3 or TRBV12-4 and TRBJ2-1; D is possibly TRBD2 (6 bases). Trimming took off 3 bases at V and 8 bases at J, with 14 bases between the two ends. The CDR3 has 14 residues. CDR3 nucleotides: TGTGCCAGCAGTTTCGCGGGGACGATCGATGAGCAGTTCTTC. This translates into CASSFAGTIDEQFF.

This clonotype was seen at least ten times. The CDR3 DNA sequence: TGTGCCAGCTCACCAACCTACCAAGAGACCCAGTACTTC. Amino acids: CASSPTYQETQYF. V is TRBV18 and J is TRBJ2-5; D ambiguous. CDR1 KGHSH and CDR2 LQKENI come from the germline V gene. The CDR3 extends over 13 amino acids. With 2 bases removed from V and 0 bases from J, the gap between germline ends came to 4 bases.

With regard to this clonotype: It may be a read error: a sequence one base away is much more abundant. V is TRBV6-5 and J is TRBJ1-2; a possible D gene is TRBD1 (5 bases). The V gene lost 6 bases and the J gene lost 4 bases, with 15 bases spanning the gap. CDR1 MNHEY and CDR2 SVGAGI come from the germline V gene. This CDR3 spans 14 amino acids. The CDR3, as DNA: TGTGCCAGCAGGGACCACGGGGCGAGCTATGGCTACACCTTC. It specifies CASRDHGASYGYTF.

In its sample, this clonotype was seen many times. The genes are TRBV7-8 and TRBJ2-7; 7 bases align to TRBD2. Germline V lookup: CDR1 SGHVS, CDR2 FQNEAQ. The trim removed 5 bases at V and 9 bases at J, leaving 10 bases unmatched. This CDR3 comprises 13 residues. CDR3 DNA: TGTGCCAGCAGCCCAGGGCGGGGGATTGGGCAGTACGTC. Translation: CASSPGRGIGQYV.

Ten or more counts support this clonotype. The chain combines TRBV9 with TRBJ2-1, with D uncertain. There are 15 residues in the CDR3. The ends were cut back, 0 bases at V and 7 bases at J, with 14 bases in the middle. Germline-derived CDR1 and CDR2 are SGDLS and YYNGEE. CDR3 nucleotides: TGTGCCAGCAGCGTAGGTGGGCAGATATTTAATGAGCAGTTCTTC. As protein: CASSVGGQIFNEQFF.

The V gene is TRBV6-5, the J gene TRBJ2-1, with D hard to call. V was cut by 7 bases and J by 0 bases, with 10 bases left in between. This CDR3 is 14 amino acids long. Germline V gives CDR1 MNHEY, CDR2 SVGAGI. The CDR3 DNA reads TGTGCCAGCAAGACGGCACCCTCCTACAATGAGCAGTTCTTC. Its protein product is CASKTAPSYNEQFF.

The V gene is TRBV12-3 or TRBV12-4, the J gene TRBJ1-3; TRBD1 aligns across 7 bases. This CDR3 is built from 16 residues. V was pared by 6 bases and J by 0 bases, with 8 bases of the junction left unmatched. CDR3 bases: TGTGCCAGCAGGGGGTACAGGGGTAGCTCTGGAAACACCATATATTTT. Amino acid sequence: CASRGYRGSSGNTIYF.

This clonotype has at least ten counts. The chain uses TRBV5-8 and TRBJ1-1; D is perhaps TRBD1 (6 bases). The germline CDR1 and CDR2 sequences are SGHTS and YDEGEE. The length of the CDR3 is 15 residues. V was cut by 1 base and J by 3 bases, with 13 bases left in between. The CDR3, as DNA: TGTGCCAGCAGCTTGATGGGGGGGCGAGACACTGAAGCTTTCTTT. Protein product: CASSLMGGRDTEAFF.

This clonotype was seen more than once but under ten times. V gene TRBV20-1 combines with J gene TRBJ1-1, with 7 bases fitting TRBD1. With 7 bases clipped from V and 0 bases from J, the junction kept 8 bases outside the gene matches. Germline V lookup: CDR1 DFQATT, CDR2 SNEGSKA (reference sequence). This CDR3 is built from 14 residues. The CDR3 DNA reads as TGCAGTGAGGGACAGAGTCCCATGAACACTGAAGCTTTCTTT. It codes for CSEGQSPMNTEAFF.

This clonotype occurred many times. The chain has TRBV29-1 and TRBJ2-3; 7 bases fit TRBD2. The V gene end was trimmed by 1 base and the J gene end by 0 bases; junction bases not matched to a gene: 4. The CDR3 sequence is 15 residues long. Germline V gives CDR1 SQVTM, CDR2 ANQGSEA. Written as DNA, the CDR3 is TGCAGCGTTGAAGGGGAAGCGGGGAGCACAGATACGCAGTATTTT. Translation gives CSVEGEAGSTDTQYF.

This clonotype showed up many times. This sequence joins TRBV6-1 and TRBJ2-6; D ambiguous. Trimming left V 1 base short and J 0 bases short, with 4 bases between. This CDR3 is built from 15 residues. Germline V CDR1 and CDR2: MNHNS, SASEGT. CDR3 DNA: TGTGCCAGCAGTGAAGGGGGCTCTGGGGCCAACGTCCTGACTTTC. Protein product: CASSEGGSGANVLTF.

This clonotype came up many times. This chain connects TRBV6-5 to TRBJ1-1; D call uncertain. The V gene lost 0 bases and the J gene lost 0 bases, with 11 bases spanning the gap. Germline CDR1 is MNHEY and CDR2 is SVGAGI. CDR3 size: 16 residues. The CDR3 DNA reads TGTGCCAGCAGTTACTCGAGCCACCGAATGAACACTGAAGCTTTCTTT. The encoded protein is CASSYSSHRMNTEAFF.

The chain joins TRBV24-1 to TRBJ2-1; 15 nucleotides agree with TRBD2. This CDR3 is built from 20 residues. The V gene's germline CDR1 is KGHDR and CDR2 SFDVKD. J lost 6 bases, V lost 4 bases, and 15 bases had no gene match. The CDR3, as DNA: TGTGCCACCAGTGACCCTAGGGCGGGACTAGCGGGAGGCTTTTCCAATGAGCAGTTCTTC. Translating it yields CATSDPRAGLAGGFSNEQFF.

The sample holds many counts of this clonotype. The genes are TRBV2 and TRBJ2-1, with 10 bases fitting TRBD2. V lost 8 bases, J lost 6 bases, and 10 bases stayed unmatched. This CDR3 is 15 amino acids long. CDR1 is SNHLY, CDR2 FYNNEI, per germline. The CDR3, as DNA: TGTGCCAGCGGCTTCCTAGCGGGAGCCTCCAATGAGCAGTTCTTC. This translates into CASGFLAGASNEQFF.

This clonotype has ten or more counts. The V call is TRBV27, the J call TRBJ2-5; 9 bases are a match to TRBD2. The V gene's germline CDR1 is MNHEY and CDR2 SMNVEV (reference sequence). With V trimmed by 7 bases and J by 5 bases, 11 bases remained unmatched. This CDR3 region has 15 residues. The CDR3 is CASTQTGLATETQYF. In DNA, the CDR3 is TGTGCCAGCACCCAAACGGGACTAGCCACTGAGACCCAGTACTTC.

By proportion, this clonotype is medium-sized (0.01 to 0.1%). V and J are TRBV11-2 and TRBJ2-7; D is unresolved. The CDR3 has 11 residues. V lost 5 bases and J lost 3, with 5 bases in between. The germline CDR1 and CDR2 sequences are SGHAT and FQNNGV. The CDR3 here is CASSPSYEQYF. As DNA, the CDR3 is TGTGCCAGCAGCCCAAGCTACGAGCAGTACTTC.

The chain recombines TRBV7-2 with TRBJ2-7; 8 bases align to TRBD1. Looked up from germline, CDR1 is SGHTA and CDR2 is FQGNSA. The CDR3 runs to 17 residues. V shed 1 base, J shed 6 bases, and the junction held 14 bases outside the gene matches. The CDR3 spells CASSLVSCDRGFCEQYV. The CDR3 coding sequence is TGTGCCAGCAGCTTAGTGAGTTGTGACAGGGGTTTTTGCGAGCAGTACGTC.

This clonotype has a count of ten or more. The J gene is TRBJ2-7, the V gene TRBV10-1, with D perhaps matching TRBD1 or TRBD2 (5 bases each). Germline CDR1 reads WNHNN; CDR2 reads SYGVQD (reference sequence). Trimming shortened V by 4 bases and J by 1 base, and 14 bases separated the two germline ends. The length of the CDR3 is 15 residues. The CDR3 loop reads CASSGGRTPSYEQYF. DNA of the CDR3: TGCGCCAGCAGTGGAGGGCGGACACCTTCCTACGAGCAGTACTTC.

This clonotype appeared many times. This chain joins TRBV10-3 and TRBJ1-1; tentative D call: TRBD1 (6 bases). This CDR3 has 12 residues. Trimming removed 3 bases from V and 4 bases from J, with 6 bases in between. The germline V gene encodes CDR1 ENHRY and CDR2 SYGVKD. CDR3 DNA: TGTGCCATCAGTGAAGGGGGCACTGAAGCTTTCTTT. Its translation: CAISEGGTEAFF.

This clonotype was picked up a small number of times. The chain employs TRBV28 and TRBJ2-7, with TRBD1 identical over 7 bases. The V segment lost 2 bases and the J segment 7 bases; nucleotides outside the gene matches: 5. CDR1 is MDHEN, CDR2 SYDVKM, per germline. The CDR3 has 13 amino acids. DNA of the CDR3: TGTGCCAGCAGTTTACCGACCAGGGGGGAGCAGTACTTC. It yields the protein CASSLPTRGEQYF. The complete variable domain, with remaining parts taken from reference TRBV28 and TRBJ2-7, reads DVKVTQSSRYLVKRTGEKVFLECVQDMDHENMFWYRQDPGLGLRLIYFSYDVKMKEKGDIPEGYSVSREKKERFSLILESASTNQTSMYLCASSLPTRGEQYFGPGTRLTVT.